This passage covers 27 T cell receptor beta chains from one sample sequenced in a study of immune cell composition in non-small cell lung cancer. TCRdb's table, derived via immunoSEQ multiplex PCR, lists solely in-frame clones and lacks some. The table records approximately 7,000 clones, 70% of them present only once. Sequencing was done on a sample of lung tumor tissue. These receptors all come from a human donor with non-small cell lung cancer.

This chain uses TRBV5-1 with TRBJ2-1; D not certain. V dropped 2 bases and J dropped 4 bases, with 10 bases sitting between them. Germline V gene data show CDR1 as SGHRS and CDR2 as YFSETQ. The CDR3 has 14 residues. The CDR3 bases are TGCGCCAGCAGCTTCCAGTATGGTTACAATGAGCAGTTCTTC. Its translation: CASSFQYGYNEQFF.

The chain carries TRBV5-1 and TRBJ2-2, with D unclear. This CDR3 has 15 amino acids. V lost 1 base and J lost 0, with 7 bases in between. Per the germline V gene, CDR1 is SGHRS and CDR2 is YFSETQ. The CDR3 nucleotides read TGCGCCAGCAGCTTGAGCGTCGCGAACACCGGGGAGCTGTTTTTT. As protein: CASSLSVANTGELFF.

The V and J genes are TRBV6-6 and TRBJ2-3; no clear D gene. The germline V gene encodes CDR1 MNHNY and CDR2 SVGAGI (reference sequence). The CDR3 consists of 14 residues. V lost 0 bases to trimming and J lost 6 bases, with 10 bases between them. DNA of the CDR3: TGTGCCAGCAGTTACTCGAGGTCGCCCGATACGCAGTATTTT. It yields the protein CASSYSRSPDTQYF.

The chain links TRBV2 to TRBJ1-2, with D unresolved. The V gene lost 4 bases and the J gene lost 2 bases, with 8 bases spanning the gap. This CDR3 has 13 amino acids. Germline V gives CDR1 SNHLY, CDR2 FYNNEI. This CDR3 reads CASSAEENYGYTF. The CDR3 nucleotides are TGTGCCAGCAGTGCCGAGGAGAACTATGGCTACACCTTC.

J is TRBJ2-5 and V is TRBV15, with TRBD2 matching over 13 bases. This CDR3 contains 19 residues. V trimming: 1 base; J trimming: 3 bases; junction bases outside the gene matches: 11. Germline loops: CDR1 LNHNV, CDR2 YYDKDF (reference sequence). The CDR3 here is CATSRAISRLAGGKETQYF. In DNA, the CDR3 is TGTGCCACCAGCAGAGCCATATCCAGACTAGCGGGGGGTAAAGAGACCCAGTACTTC.

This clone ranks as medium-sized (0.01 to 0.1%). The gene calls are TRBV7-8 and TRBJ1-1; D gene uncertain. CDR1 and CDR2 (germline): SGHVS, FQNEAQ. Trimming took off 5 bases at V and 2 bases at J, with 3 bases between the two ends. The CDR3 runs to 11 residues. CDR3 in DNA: TGTGCCAGCAGCCTTAACACTGAAGCTTTCTTT. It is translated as CASSLNTEAFF.

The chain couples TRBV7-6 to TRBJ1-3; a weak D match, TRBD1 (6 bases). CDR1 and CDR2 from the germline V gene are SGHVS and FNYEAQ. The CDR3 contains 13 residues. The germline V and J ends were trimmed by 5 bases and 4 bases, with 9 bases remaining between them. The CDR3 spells CASSTGQGNTIYF. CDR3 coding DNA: TGTGCCAGCAGCACAGGACAGGGAAACACCATATATTTT.

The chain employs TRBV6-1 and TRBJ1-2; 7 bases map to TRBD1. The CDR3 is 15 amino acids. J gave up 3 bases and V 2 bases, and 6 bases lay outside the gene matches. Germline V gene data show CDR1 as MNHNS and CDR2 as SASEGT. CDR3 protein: CASSETGQFYYGYTF. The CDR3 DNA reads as TGTGCCAGCAGTGAAACGGGACAGTTTTACTATGGCTACACCTTC.

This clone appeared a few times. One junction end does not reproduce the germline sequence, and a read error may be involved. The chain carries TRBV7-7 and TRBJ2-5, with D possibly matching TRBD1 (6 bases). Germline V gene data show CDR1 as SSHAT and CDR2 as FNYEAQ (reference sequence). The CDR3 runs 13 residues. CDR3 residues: CASSEQGGGTQYF. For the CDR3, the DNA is TGTGCTAGCAGCGAACAGGGTGGGGGGACCCAGTACTTC.

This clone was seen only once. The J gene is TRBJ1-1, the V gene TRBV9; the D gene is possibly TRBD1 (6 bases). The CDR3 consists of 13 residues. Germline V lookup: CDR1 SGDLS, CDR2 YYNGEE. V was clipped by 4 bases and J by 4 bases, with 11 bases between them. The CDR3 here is CASSSGDGTEAFF. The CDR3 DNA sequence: TGTGCCAGCAGCTCAGGGGACGGCACTGAAGCTTTCTTT.

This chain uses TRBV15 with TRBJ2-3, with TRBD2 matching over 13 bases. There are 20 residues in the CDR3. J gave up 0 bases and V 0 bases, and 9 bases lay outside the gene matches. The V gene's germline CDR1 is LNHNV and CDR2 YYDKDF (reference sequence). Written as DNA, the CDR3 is TGTGCCACCAGCAGAGACGGACAGGGGGGACTAGCGGGGAGCACAGATACGCAGTATTTT. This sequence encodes CATSRDGQGGLAGSTDTQYF.

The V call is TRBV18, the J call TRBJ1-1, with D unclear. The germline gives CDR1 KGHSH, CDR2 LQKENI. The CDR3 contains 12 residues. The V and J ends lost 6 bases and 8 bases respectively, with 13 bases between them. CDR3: CASSSAAGEAFF. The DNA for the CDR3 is TGTGCCAGCTCTTCCGCTGCGGGGGAAGCTTTCTTT. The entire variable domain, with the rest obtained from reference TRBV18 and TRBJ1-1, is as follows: NAGVMQNPRHLVRRRGQEARLRCSPMKGHSHVYWYRQLPEEGLKFMVYLQKENIIDESGMPKERFSAEFPKEGPSILRIQQVVRGDSAAYFCASSSAAGEAFFGQGTRLTVV.

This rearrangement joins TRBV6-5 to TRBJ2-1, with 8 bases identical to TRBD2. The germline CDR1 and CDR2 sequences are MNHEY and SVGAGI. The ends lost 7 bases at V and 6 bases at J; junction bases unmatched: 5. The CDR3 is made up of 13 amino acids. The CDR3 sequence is CASTIGGANEQFF. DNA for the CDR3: TGTGCCAGCACCATCGGGGGGGCCAATGAGCAGTTCTTC.

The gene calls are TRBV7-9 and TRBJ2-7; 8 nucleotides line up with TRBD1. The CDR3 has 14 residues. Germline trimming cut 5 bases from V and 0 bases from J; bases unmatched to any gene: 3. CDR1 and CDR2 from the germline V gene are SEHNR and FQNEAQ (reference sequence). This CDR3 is CASSRDRNSYEQYF. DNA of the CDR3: TGTGCCAGCAGCCGGGACAGGAACTCCTACGAGCAGTACTTC.

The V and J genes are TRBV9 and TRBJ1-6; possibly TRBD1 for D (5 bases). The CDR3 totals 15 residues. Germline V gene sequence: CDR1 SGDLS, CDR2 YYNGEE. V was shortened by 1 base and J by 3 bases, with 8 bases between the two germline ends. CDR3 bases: TGTGCCAGCAGCGTACGGGGGGACTATAATTCACCCCTCCACTTT. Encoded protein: CASSVRGDYNSPLHF.

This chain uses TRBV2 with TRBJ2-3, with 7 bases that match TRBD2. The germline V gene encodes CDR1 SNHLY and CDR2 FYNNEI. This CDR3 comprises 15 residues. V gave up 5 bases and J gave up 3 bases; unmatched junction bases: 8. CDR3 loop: CASSPRDYSTDTQYF. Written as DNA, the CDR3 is TGTGCCAGCAGTCCGCGGGACTATAGTACAGATACGCAGTATTTT.

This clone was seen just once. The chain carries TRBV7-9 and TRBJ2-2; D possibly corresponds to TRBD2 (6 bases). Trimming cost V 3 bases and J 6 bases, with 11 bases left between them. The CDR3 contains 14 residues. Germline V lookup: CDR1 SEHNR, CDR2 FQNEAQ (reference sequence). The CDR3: CASSFETGAGELFF. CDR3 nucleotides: TGTGCCAGCAGCTTCGAAACGGGGGCCGGGGAGCTGTTTTTT.

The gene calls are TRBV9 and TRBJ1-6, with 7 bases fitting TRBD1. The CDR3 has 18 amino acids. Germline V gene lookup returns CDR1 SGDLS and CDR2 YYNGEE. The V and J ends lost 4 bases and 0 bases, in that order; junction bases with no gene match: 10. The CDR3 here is CASSTGQITSSYNSPLHF. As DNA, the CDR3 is TGTGCCAGCAGCACGGGACAGATAACAAGCTCCTATAATTCACCCCTCCACTTT. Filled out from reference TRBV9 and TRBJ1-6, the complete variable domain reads DSGVTQTPKHLITATGQRVTLRCSPRSGDLSVYWYQQSLDQGLQFLIQYYNGEERAKGNILERFSAQQFPDLHSELNLSSLELGDSALYFCASSTGQITSSYNSPLHFGNGTRLTVT.

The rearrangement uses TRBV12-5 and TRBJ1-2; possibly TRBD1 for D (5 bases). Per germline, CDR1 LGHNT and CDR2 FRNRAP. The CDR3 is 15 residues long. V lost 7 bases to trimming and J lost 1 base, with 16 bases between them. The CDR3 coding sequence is TGTGCTAGTGCCCGTTCGACAGAGATTAACTATGGCTACACCTTC. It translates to CASARSTEINYGYTF. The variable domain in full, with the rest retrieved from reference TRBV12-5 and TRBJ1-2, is DARVTQTPRHKVTEMGQEVTMRCQPILGHNTVFWYRQTMMQGLELLAYFRNRAPLDDSGMPKDRFSAEMPDATLATLKIQPSEPRDSAVYFCASARSTEINYGYTFGSGTRLTVV.

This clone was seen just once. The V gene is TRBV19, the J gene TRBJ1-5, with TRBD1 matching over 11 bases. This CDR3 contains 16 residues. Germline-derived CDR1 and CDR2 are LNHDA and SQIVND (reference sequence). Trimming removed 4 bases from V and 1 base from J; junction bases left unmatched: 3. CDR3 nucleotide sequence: TGTGCCAGTAGTACCGGACAGGGGGCGAGCAATCAGCCCCAGCATTTT. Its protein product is CASSTGQGASNQPQHF. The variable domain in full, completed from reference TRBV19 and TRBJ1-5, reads DGGITQSPKYLFRKEGQNVTLSCEQNLNHDAMYWYRQDPGQGLRLIYYSQIVNDFQKGDIAEGYSVSREKKESFPLTVTSAQKNPTAFYLCASSTGQGASNQPQHFGDGTRLSIL.

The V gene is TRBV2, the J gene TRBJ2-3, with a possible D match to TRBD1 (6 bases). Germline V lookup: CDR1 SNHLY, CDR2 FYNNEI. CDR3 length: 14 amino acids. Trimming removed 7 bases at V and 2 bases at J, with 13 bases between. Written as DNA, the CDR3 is TGTGCCAGCACCCTCGACAGGTTCACAGATACGCAGTATTTT. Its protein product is CASTLDRFTDTQYF.

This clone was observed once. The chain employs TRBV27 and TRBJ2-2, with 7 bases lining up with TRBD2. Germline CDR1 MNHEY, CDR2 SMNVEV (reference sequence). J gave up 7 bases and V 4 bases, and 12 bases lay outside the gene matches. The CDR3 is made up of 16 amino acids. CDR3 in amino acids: CASSSPGGPLNGELFF. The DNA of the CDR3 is TGTGCCAGCAGTTCCCCGGGAGGCCCCTTAAACGGGGAGCTGTTTTTT.

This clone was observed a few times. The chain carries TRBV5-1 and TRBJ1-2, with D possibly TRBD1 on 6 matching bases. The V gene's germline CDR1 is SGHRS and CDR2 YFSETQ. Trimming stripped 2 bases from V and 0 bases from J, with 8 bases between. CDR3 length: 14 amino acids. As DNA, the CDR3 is TGCGCCAGCAGCTTACAGGGATCTAACTATGGCTACACCTTC. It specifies CASSLQGSNYGYTF. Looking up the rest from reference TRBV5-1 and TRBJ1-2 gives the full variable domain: KAGVTQTPRYLIKTRGQQVTLSCSPISGHRSVSWYQQTPGQGLQFLFEYFSETQRNKGNFPGRFSGRQFSNSRSEMNVSTLELGDSALYLCASSLQGSNYGYTFGSGTRLTVV.

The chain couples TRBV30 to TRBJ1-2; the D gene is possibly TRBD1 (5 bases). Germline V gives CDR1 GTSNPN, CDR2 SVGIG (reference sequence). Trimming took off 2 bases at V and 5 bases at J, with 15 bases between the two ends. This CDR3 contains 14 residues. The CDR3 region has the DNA TGTGCCTGGAGTCGGGACCCAGGAGGGTATGGCTACACCTTC. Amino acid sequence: CAWSRDPGGYGYTF.

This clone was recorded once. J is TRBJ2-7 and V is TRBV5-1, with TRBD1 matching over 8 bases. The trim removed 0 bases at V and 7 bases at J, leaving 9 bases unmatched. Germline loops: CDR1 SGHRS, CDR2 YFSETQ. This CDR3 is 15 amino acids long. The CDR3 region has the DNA TGCGCCAGCAGCTTGGATGGCAGGGGGCCGGGGGAGCAGTACTTC. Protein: CASSLDGRGPGEQYF.

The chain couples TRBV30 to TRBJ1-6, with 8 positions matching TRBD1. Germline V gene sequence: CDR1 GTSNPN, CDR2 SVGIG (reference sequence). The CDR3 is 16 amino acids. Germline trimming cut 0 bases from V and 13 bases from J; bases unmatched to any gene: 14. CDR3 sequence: CAWSVRAGGVVRPLHF. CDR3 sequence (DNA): TGTGCCTGGAGTGTACGGGCAGGGGGCGTCGTAAGGCCCCTCCACTTT. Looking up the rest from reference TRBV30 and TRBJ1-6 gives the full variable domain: SQTIHQWPATLVQPVGSPLSLECTVEGTSNPNLYWYRQAAGRGLQLLFYSVGIGQISSEVPQNLSASRPQDRQFILSSKKLLLSDSGFYLCAWSVRAGGVVRPLHFGNGTRLTVT.

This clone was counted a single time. CDR3 coding DNA: TGTGCCAGCAGGATACAGGGGGCGGGCACTGAAGCTTTCTTT. Translation gives CASRIQGAGTEAFF. This chain links TRBV6-5 with TRBJ1-1; 9 bases line up with TRBD1. V lost 6 bases, J lost 4 bases, and 6 bases stayed unmatched. CDR3 length: 14 amino acids. Germline V lookup: CDR1 MNHEY, CDR2 SVGAGI.